These 20 T cell receptor beta chains came from one sample sequenced in a study of T cells in tuberculosis. Time point reported: new active TB diagnosis, blood taken before or within 7 days of starting treatment. Here immunoSEQ multiplex PCR was the method, and the copy in TCRdb shows in-frame clones only, minus some. The repertoire has about 53,000 clones, 90% to 95% of them found once; the top ten carry approximately 1.5%. This specimen consisted of PBMCs, obtained at tuberculosis diagnosis. The receptors derive from an adult with tuberculosis.

The chain links TRBV5-1 to TRBJ2-3, with a tentative D call TRBD1 (5 bases). Trimming removed 4 bases from V and 6 bases from J, with 9 bases in between. The germline CDR1 and CDR2 sequences are SGHRS and YFSETQ. This CDR3 has 12 residues. CDR3 nucleotide sequence: TGCGCCAGCAGCACTAAGGGGGATACGCAGTATTTT. Its translation is CASSTKGDTQYF.

V usage is TRBV5-1 and J usage is TRBJ2-2; 11 nucleotides line up with TRBD2. The CDR3 totals 15 residues. CDR1 SGHRS and CDR2 YFSETQ come from the germline V gene. The junction had 2 bases not matched to a gene; V was cut back by 1 base and J by 6 bases. The CDR3 region is CASSLISGRAGELFF. The CDR3 DNA reads as TGCGCCAGCAGCTTGATTAGCGGGAGGGCCGGGGAGCTGTTTTTT.

This clone turned up a few times. The CDR3 nucleotides are TGCGCCAGCAGGGACAGCTCTTTTGGCTACACCTTC. Its translation: CASRDSSFGYTF. The chain is built from TRBV5-1 and TRBJ1-2; D is possibly TRBD1 (6 bases). This CDR3 is 12 amino acids long. V lost 5 bases and J 7 bases, leaving 12 bases between the germline ends. Germline V gene sequence: CDR1 SGHRS, CDR2 YFSETQ. Variable domain in full (rest from reference TRBV5-1 and TRBJ1-2): KAGVTQTPRYLIKTRGQQVTLSCSPISGHRSVSWYQQTPGQGLQFLFEYFSETQRNKGNFPGRFSGRQFSNSRSEMNVSTLELGDSALYLCASRDSSFGYTFGSGTRLTVV.

The gene calls are TRBV5-1 and TRBJ2-2; TRBD2 matches at 9 bases. J gave up 4 bases and V 0 bases, and 7 bases lay outside the gene matches. The CDR3 length is 17 residues. Germline V gene lookup returns CDR1 SGHRS and CDR2 YFSETQ. The CDR3, as DNA: TGCGCCAGCAGCTTGGTCGCTCAGACTAGCGGCACCGGGGAGCTGTTTTTT. Its protein is CASSLVAQTSGTGELFF.

This clone was seen a single time. The J gene is TRBJ1-3, the V gene TRBV28; D perhaps matches TRBD1 (5 bases). Per the germline V gene, CDR1 is MDHEN and CDR2 is SYDVKM. V dropped 5 bases and J dropped 0 bases, with 11 bases sitting between them. The CDR3 sequence is 15 residues long. The CDR3 here is CASSTQDISGNTIYF. In nucleotides, the CDR3 is TGTGCCAGCAGTACCCAGGACATCTCTGGAAACACCATATATTTT.

The rearrangement joins TRBV19 to TRBJ2-5, with 7 nucleotides matching TRBD1. The germline CDR1 and CDR2 sequences are LNHDA and SQIVND (reference sequence). V lost 4 bases to trimming and J lost 7 bases; unmatched junction nucleotides: 9. The CDR3 is 14 residues long. The CDR3: CASSTGTGAGTQYF. In DNA, the CDR3 is TGTGCCAGTAGTACCGGAACAGGGGCAGGGACCCAGTACTTC. Full variable domain (outside the CDR3, taken from reference TRBV19 and TRBJ2-5): DGGITQSPKYLFRKEGQNVTLSCEQNLNHDAMYWYRQDPGQGLRLIYYSQIVNDFQKGDIAEGYSVSREKKESFPLTVTSAQKNPTAFYLCASSTGTGAGTQYFGPGTRLLVL.

This clone has a single count. The chain links TRBV7-2 to TRBJ2-7, with 9 bases identical to TRBD2. This CDR3 region has 16 residues. Per germline, CDR1 SGHTA and CDR2 FQGNSA. J lost 5 bases, V lost 2 bases, and 10 bases had no gene match. CDR3 bases: TGTGCCAGCAGCTTAATCTGGCGGGAGGGCCTCCACGAGCAGTACTTC. Translated: CASSLIWREGLHEQYF.

The rearrangement links TRBV6-5 to TRBJ2-5, with D possibly TRBD2 on 6 matching bases. Germline CDR1 reads MNHEY; CDR2 reads SVGAGI. V lost 4 bases, J lost 4 bases, and 19 bases lay in between. The CDR3 loop spans 16 amino acids. The CDR3 sequence: CASSSAGRSGRETQYF. The CDR3 DNA reads as TGTGCCAGCAGTTCCGCGGGTCGTTCCGGGAGAGAGACCCAGTACTTC.

In DNA, the CDR3 is TGTGCCAGCAGCTTAGCCGGAGTTTACTACAATGAGCAGTTCTTC. Translating it yields CASSLAGVYYNEQFF. V is TRBV7-8 and J is TRBJ2-1; D is unresolved. The CDR3 is 15 residues long. V was shortened by 0 bases and J by 3 bases, with 9 bases between the two germline ends. Germline V CDR1 and CDR2: SGHVS, FQNEAQ.

This rearrangement joins TRBV14 to TRBJ2-7; D is perhaps TRBD2 (6 bases). The CDR3 consists of 13 residues. Trimming removed 6 bases at V and 3 bases at J, with 12 bases between. Germline CDR1 SGHDN, CDR2 FVKESK. DNA of the CDR3: TGTGCCAGCAGACCCGGGAGTAACTACGAGCAGTACTTC. Translated, it gives CASRPGSNYEQYF. The entire variable domain, with the rest obtained from reference TRBV14 and TRBJ2-7, is as follows: EAGVTQFPSHSVIEKGQTVTLRCDPISGHDNLYWYRRVMGKEIKFLLHFVKESKQDESGMPNNRFLAERTGGTYSTLKVQPAELEDSGVYFCASRPGSNYEQYFGPGTRLTVT.

The chain uses TRBV15 and TRBJ2-3, with D possibly matching TRBD2 (5 bases). The germline V gene encodes CDR1 LNHNV and CDR2 YYDKDF (reference sequence). This CDR3 is 14 amino acids long. V was cut by 3 bases and J by 0 bases, with 7 bases left in between. The DNA of the CDR3 is TGTGCCACCAGCAGGGGCGGGAGCACAGATACGCAGTATTTT. It codes for CATSRGGSTDTQYF. The variable domain in full, completed from reference TRBV15 and TRBJ2-3, reads DAMVIQNPRYQVTQFGKPVTLSCSQTLNHNVMYWYQQKSSQAPKLLFHYYDKDFNNEADTPDNFQSRRPNTSFCFLDIRSPGLGDTAMYLCATSRGGSTDTQYFGPGTRLTVL.

The chain uses TRBV5-3 and TRBJ2-3, with 8 bases lining up with TRBD1. TRBV5-3 is an ORF, and what it does is uncertain. This CDR3 has 15 amino acids. The ends lost 6 bases at V and 7 bases at J; junction bases unmatched: 13. The CDR3 region has the DNA TGTGCCAGAACGGTCGCTGGACAGGGTCAAAATACGCAGTATTTT. Its protein is CARTVAGQGQNTQYF.

V usage is TRBV28 and J usage is TRBJ2-7, with 12 bases identical to TRBD1. In germline, CDR1 is MDHEN, CDR2 SYDVKM. The CDR3 runs to 14 residues. The trim removed 6 bases at V and 8 bases at J, leaving 8 bases unmatched. The CDR3 loop is CASRPGTGGRQQYF. CDR3 in DNA: TGTGCCAGCAGACCCGGGACAGGGGGCCGCCAGCAGTACTTC.

The chain recombines TRBV6-6 with TRBJ2-7, with TRBD2 matching over 10 bases. The V gene end was trimmed by 2 bases and the J gene end by 4 bases; junction bases not matched to a gene: 5. The germline V gene has CDR1 MNHNY and CDR2 SVGAGI (reference sequence). There are 15 residues in the CDR3. The CDR3 sequence is CASSYGLAGGYEQYF. The CDR3 region has the DNA TGTGCCAGCAGTTACGGGTTAGCGGGAGGATACGAGCAGTACTTC.

The chain uses TRBV7-9 and TRBJ2-7; D may be TRBD2 (7 bases). V dropped 2 bases and J dropped 4 bases, with 27 bases sitting between them. Germline CDR1 reads SEHNR; CDR2 reads FQNEAQ (reference sequence). The CDR3 spans 19 residues. CDR3 sequence reads: CASSLPGVPGTIGMYEQYF. The CDR3 DNA reads as TGTGCCAGCAGCTTACCAGGGGTCCCCGGGACTATCGGGATGTACGAGCAGTACTTC.

The chain joins TRBV25-1 to TRBJ2-1; D not resolved. Trimming removed 2 bases from V and 8 bases from J, with 4 bases in between. The length of the CDR3 is 11 residues. The germline CDR1 and CDR2 sequences are MGHDK and SYGVNS. CDR3 sequence (DNA): TGTGCCAGCAGTGAACTCCATGAGCAGTTCTTC. It specifies CASSELHEQFF.

This chain uses TRBV4-3 with TRBJ2-1, with TRBD2 matching over 7 bases. This CDR3 is built from 17 residues. Germline values: CDR1 LGHNA, CDR2 YSLEER. Trimming cost V 1 base and J 1 base; bases outside gene matches: 7. The CDR3, as DNA: TGCGCCAGCAGCCAAGTCAGGCCTAGCGGATCCTACAATGAGCAGTTCTTC. Its translation is CASSQVRPSGSYNEQFF.

The chain employs TRBV30 and TRBJ1-1, with D perhaps matching TRBD1 (5 bases). CDR3 length equals 13 residues. V shed 3 bases and J shed 3 bases, with 11 bases lying between them. Germline CDR1 and CDR2: GTSNPN and SVGIG (reference sequence). For the CDR3, the DNA is TGTGCCTGGAGACGTGGGGGGGACACTGAAGCTTTCTTT. Its translation is CAWRRGGDTEAFF.

The chain links TRBV30 to TRBJ1-2; D possibly corresponds to TRBD1 (5 bases). Trimming left V 2 bases short and J 3 bases short, with 16 bases between. CDR3 length equals 15 residues. Germline V gene sequence: CDR1 GTSNPN, CDR2 SVGIG (reference sequence). CDR3 amino acids: CAWSKAMVGDYGYTF. The CDR3 coding sequence is TGTGCCTGGAGTAAGGCCATGGTAGGGGACTATGGCTACACCTTC.

The chain recombines TRBV30 with TRBJ1-6; D is possibly TRBD1 (6 bases). Germline V gene sequence: CDR1 GTSNPN, CDR2 SVGIG (reference sequence). The CDR3 is made up of 16 amino acids. Trimming removed 4 bases from V and 0 bases from J, with 13 bases in between. The CDR3 region is CAWIPPDSSYNSPLHF. The CDR3 coding sequence is TGTGCCTGGATACCGCCGGACAGCTCCTATAATTCACCCCTCCACTTT.